This T cell receptor beta chain was documented in a study of blood T cell repertoires in COVID-19. This clone was counted once. Germline-derived CDR1 and CDR2 are SGDLS and YYNGEE. The V end lost 3 bases, the J end lost 0 bases, and 12 bases lay between the germline ends. CDR3 length equals 15 residues. Sequenced by immunoSEQ multiplex PCR; TCRdb stores in-frame clones only, minus some. Among approximately 190,000 clones, approximately 86% were seen once, and the ten largest hold 5.2%. The receptor was isolated from a woman aged 60-75 years with acute COVID-19. The material sequenced was PBMCs or T cells enriched from blood (not recorded which). The chain has TRBV9 and TRBJ1-1, with a weak D call TRBD1 (6 bases). The CDR3 spells CASSAPRGMNTEAFF. The CDR3 coding sequence is TGTGCCAGCAGCGCCCCCAGGGGCATGAACACTGAAGCTTTCTTT.